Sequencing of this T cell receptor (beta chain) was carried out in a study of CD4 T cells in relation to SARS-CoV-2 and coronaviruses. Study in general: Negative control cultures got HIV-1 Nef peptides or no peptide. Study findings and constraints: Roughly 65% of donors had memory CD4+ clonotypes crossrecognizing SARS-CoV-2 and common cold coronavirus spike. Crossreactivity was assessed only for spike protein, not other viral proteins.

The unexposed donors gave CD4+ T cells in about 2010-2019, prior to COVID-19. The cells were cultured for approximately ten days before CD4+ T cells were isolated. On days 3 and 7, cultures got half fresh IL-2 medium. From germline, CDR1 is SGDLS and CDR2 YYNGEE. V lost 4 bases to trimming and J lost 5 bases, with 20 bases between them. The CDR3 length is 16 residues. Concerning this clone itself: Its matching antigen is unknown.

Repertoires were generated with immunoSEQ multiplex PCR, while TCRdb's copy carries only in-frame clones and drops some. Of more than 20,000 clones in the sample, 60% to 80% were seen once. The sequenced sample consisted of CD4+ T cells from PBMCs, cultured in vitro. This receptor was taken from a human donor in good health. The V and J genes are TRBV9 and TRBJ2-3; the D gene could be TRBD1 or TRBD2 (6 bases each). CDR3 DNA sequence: TGTGCCAGCAGCTCAAACAGGGAGAGGGGGGTAGATACGCAGTATTTT. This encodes CASSSNRERGVDTQYF.